Included here is one TCR beta chain sequence, with context. One end of the junction fails to match germline, which may point to a read error. This record comes from a study of T-cell reconstitution after alpha-beta-depleted transplantation in children. This CDR3 comprises 19 residues. In germline, CDR1 is SQVTM, CDR2 ANQGSEA. The TCRbeta library incorporated unique molecular identifiers. Each CDR3 protein is one row after TCRdb ran MiXCR on the PCR reads. The table lists nearly 400,000 distinct CDR3 sequences, roughly 21% of them singletons, with around 4% in the top ten. The chain has TRBV29-1 and TRBJ2-3; 9 nucleotides agree with TRBD1. Specimen: PBMCs from the stem cell graft donor, collected from the stem cell graft. This sequence was found in a human donor who donated a stem cell graft to a child with acute myeloid leukemia. The CDR3, as DNA: TGCAGCGTTGAAGGTCTGGAGACAGGGGGGTTTGGTGGGACAGATACCCAGTATTTT. This codes for CSVEGLETGGFGGTDTQYF.